Each of the 21 T cell receptor beta chains below was sequenced from the same sample in a study of OX40 agonist ivuxolimab in advanced cancers. Profiling relied on immunoSEQ multiplex PCR, and the TCRdb table lists in-frame clones only, not all of them. In the table there are some 60,000 clones, approximately 90% of which are singletons. Source: CD4+ or CD8+ T cells sorted from blood, taken in a trial of the OX40 agonist ivuxolimab. The receptors come from an adult with an advanced solid tumor such as melanoma, head and neck, liver or kidney cancer.

The gene calls are TRBV5-1 and TRBJ1-6; 7 nucleotides align to TRBD1. V lost 4 bases and J lost 8; bases outside the gene matches: 9. CDR1 is SGHRS and CDR2 is YFSETQ in the germline V gene. CDR3 size: 15 residues. CDR3 DNA sequence: TGCGCCAGCAGCCAAGAGACAGGGTGGTATTCACCCCTCCACTTT. It translates to CASSQETGWYSPLHF.

This clone was counted a single time. CDR3 DNA sequence: TGTGCCAGCAGTTTGTGGACAGGGGGCAGGGGCACTGAAGCTTTCTTT. It yields the protein CASSLWTGGRGTEAFF. The V and J genes are TRBV27 and TRBJ1-1; TRBD1 matches at 11 bases. V lost 3 bases, J lost 4 bases, and 7 bases stayed unmatched. CDR3 size: 16 residues. In germline, CDR1 is MNHEY, CDR2 SMNVEV (reference sequence).

The rearrangement links TRBV9 to TRBJ1-2; TRBD1 matches at 8 bases. Looked up from germline, CDR1 is SGDLS and CDR2 is YYNGEE. V dropped 0 bases and J dropped 3; count of bases not matched to a gene: 4. CDR3 size: 15 residues. CDR3 sequence: CASSVEAGGDYGYTF. The CDR3 DNA reads as TGTGCCAGCAGCGTAGAGGCAGGGGGCGACTATGGCTACACCTTC.

CDR3 bases: TGTGCCAGCAGCTCCCAACTAAGGAGTGAAAAACTGTTTTTT. Amino acid sequence: CASSSQLRSEKLFF. The chain combines TRBV11-3 with TRBJ1-4; D uncertain. Germline assignment: CDR1 SGHNT and CDR2 YENEEA. The CDR3 runs to 14 residues. V shed 4 bases and J shed 7 bases, with 13 bases lying between them.

For the CDR3, the DNA is TGCGCCAGCAGCGTTAACGTCCAGAACACTGAAGCTTTCTTT. This sequence encodes CASSVNVQNTEAFF. The chain employs TRBV5-1 and TRBJ1-1; D remains unclear. The CDR3 loop spans 14 amino acids. Trimming cost V 4 bases and J 1 base, with 11 bases left between them. CDR1 SGHRS and CDR2 YFSETQ come from the germline V gene. The complete variable domain, with remaining parts taken from reference TRBV5-1 and TRBJ1-1, reads KAGVTQTPRYLIKTRGQQVTLSCSPISGHRSVSWYQQTPGQGLQFLFEYFSETQRNKGNFPGRFSGRQFSNSRSEMNVSTLELGDSALYLCASSVNVQNTEAFFGQGTRLTVV.

This clone was seen only once. The DNA for the CDR3 is TGTGCCAGCAGCTTGTGGTCAGGGCAAGAAGAGACCCAGTACTTC. It yields the protein CASSLWSGQEETQYF. The genes are TRBV7-2 and TRBJ2-5; possible D gene TRBD1, 5 bases. V shed 3 bases and J shed 3 bases, with 14 bases lying between them. CDR3 length: 15 amino acids. Germline V CDR1 and CDR2: SGHTA, FQGNSA.

The V and J genes are TRBV7-2 and TRBJ1-2; 9 nucleotides align to TRBD1. Germline-derived CDR1 and CDR2 are SGHTA and FQGNSA. This CDR3 has 12 amino acids. The V gene end was trimmed by 3 bases and the J gene end by 13 bases; junction bases not matched to a gene: 6. DNA for the CDR3: TGTGCCAGCAGCTTCTTACAGGGGGCGGTCACCTTC. Translating gives CASSFLQGAVTF.

The rearrangement joins TRBV28 to TRBJ1-1, with D possibly matching TRBD1 (6 bases). Germline V gene sequence: CDR1 MDHEN, CDR2 SYDVKM. The CDR3 runs 14 residues. V lost 6 bases and J 13 bases, leaving 24 bases between the germline ends. The CDR3 nucleotides are TGTGCCAGCAGGGGCTCGACAGGACTTTTTGAGGTTTTCTTT. Its translation: CASRGSTGLFEVFF.

The chain is built from TRBV28 and TRBJ2-7, with 10 bases that match TRBD2. This CDR3 contains 14 residues. J was trimmed by 3 bases and V by 10 bases; bases with no gene match: 9. Germline CDR1 and CDR2: MDHEN and SYDVKM. The CDR3 coding sequence is TGTGCCACCCGGTTTAGCGGGGGGTTCTACGAGCAGTACTTC. Its translation: CATRFSGGFYEQYF.

V is TRBV19 and J is TRBJ1-3; D not certain. Germline CDR1 is LNHDA and CDR2 is SQIVND (reference sequence). V was cut by 4 bases and J by 4 bases, with 11 bases left in between. This CDR3 spans 14 amino acids. In nucleotides, the CDR3 is TGTGCCAGTAGTACCCTTGGCAGCGGAAACACCATATATTTT. Translated: CASSTLGSGNTIYF.

A single count supports this clone. The chain is built from TRBV5-6 and TRBJ2-7, with D unresolved. The V and J ends lost 1 base and 3 bases respectively, with 5 bases between them. Germline values: CDR1 SGHDT, CDR2 YYEEEE. This CDR3 contains 12 residues. This CDR3 is CASSLNSYEQYF. CDR3 in DNA: TGTGCCAGCAGCTTGAACAGCTACGAGCAGTACTTC.

This chain connects TRBV9 to TRBJ2-5, with D possibly TRBD2 on 5 matching bases. This CDR3 region has 14 residues. CDR1 SGDLS and CDR2 YYNGEE come from the germline V gene. Trimming took 6 bases from V and 5 from J, leaving 17 bases between them. In DNA, the CDR3 is TGTGCCAGCAACAAGCGGACGATCTTGGAGACCCAGTACTTC. It encodes CASNKRTILETQYF.

The chain couples TRBV9 to TRBJ1-5; the match to TRBD1 covers 7 bases. The CDR3 length is 16 residues. Trimming took 6 bases from V and 1 from J; bases not matched to a gene: 10. Looked up from germline, CDR1 is SGDLS and CDR2 is YYNGEE. The CDR3 loop reads CASTPGPTGSNQPQHF. The CDR3 bases are TGTGCCAGCACCCCAGGCCCGACAGGGAGCAATCAGCCCCAGCATTTT.

The chain couples TRBV7-2 to TRBJ2-1; 14 bases map to TRBD2. Germline V gene sequence: CDR1 SGHTA, CDR2 FQGNSA. The CDR3 contains 16 residues. After removal of 6 bases from V and 7 bases from J, the junction contained 8 bases not matched to a gene. The chain's CDR3 is CASRVTSGGAGNEQFF. DNA for the CDR3: TGTGCCAGCAGGGTGACTAGCGGGGGGGCTGGAAATGAGCAGTTCTTC.

V is TRBV29-1 and J is TRBJ2-7; a possible D gene is TRBD2 (6 bases). The length of the CDR3 is 12 residues. Germline V gene data show CDR1 as SQVTM and CDR2 as ANQGSEA. V lost 6 bases, J lost 3 bases, and 12 bases lay in between. The CDR3 sequence: CSVPGDLYEQYF. In DNA, the CDR3 is TGCAGCGTACCGGGGGACCTCTACGAGCAGTACTTC.

The chain couples TRBV5-1 to TRBJ2-2, with D possibly being TRBD2 (6 bases). Trimming cost V 4 bases and J 2 bases, with 12 bases left between them. The germline gives CDR1 SGHRS, CDR2 YFSETQ. The CDR3 length is 15 residues. CDR3 DNA sequence: TGCGCCAGCAGCATACAGCGGGCAAACACCGGGGAGCTGTTTTTT. Residues: CASSIQRANTGELFF.

The V call is TRBV10-3, the J call TRBJ2-3; 12 bases agree with TRBD2. The CDR3 is 15 amino acids. Germline CDR1 ENHRY, CDR2 SYGVKD. After removal of 6 bases from V and 6 bases from J, the junction contained 7 bases not matched to a gene. The CDR3, as DNA: TGTGCCATCAGGAGGACTAGCGGGGTTCTTGATACGCAGTATTTT. As protein: CAIRRTSGVLDTQYF.

The rearrangement joins TRBV6-5 to TRBJ2-7; D gene uncertain. Trimming removed 0 bases from V and 3 bases from J, with 9 bases in between. The length of the CDR3 is 14 residues. The V gene's germline CDR1 is MNHEY and CDR2 SVGAGI. Here the CDR3 DNA reads TGTGCCAGCAGTTACTCGGTTCGGCTCTACGAGCAGTACTTC. Translation gives CASSYSVRLYEQYF.

The V gene is TRBV5-1, the J gene TRBJ2-1, with 8 bases lining up with TRBD1. Germline V gives CDR1 SGHRS, CDR2 YFSETQ. The CDR3 covers 16 residues. After removal of 2 bases from V and 0 bases from J, the junction contained 4 bases not matched to a gene. The CDR3 loop is CASSLLQGASYNEQFF. CDR3 DNA sequence: TGCGCCAGCAGCTTACTCCAGGGGGCCTCCTACAATGAGCAGTTCTTC. The entire variable domain, with the rest obtained from reference TRBV5-1 and TRBJ2-1, is as follows: KAGVTQTPRYLIKTRGQQVTLSCSPISGHRSVSWYQQTPGQGLQFLFEYFSETQRNKGNFPGRFSGRQFSNSRSEMNVSTLELGDSALYLCASSLLQGASYNEQFFGPGTRLTVL.

The gene calls are TRBV6-5 and TRBJ2-3; possible D gene TRBD1, 7 bases. The V gene lost 8 bases and the J gene lost 2 bases, with 14 bases spanning the gap. The CDR3 is 14 residues long. Germline CDR1 is MNHEY and CDR2 is SVGAGI. The CDR3 DNA follows: TGTGCCAGCGGCGCGGGACAGCCCACAGATACGCAGTATTTT. Its protein product is CASGAGQPTDTQYF.

The chain couples TRBV11-1 to TRBJ2-5; maybe TRBD1 (6 bases). The CDR3 length is 13 residues. V lost 6 bases, J lost 2 bases, and 10 bases lay in between. Germline CDR1 is SGHAT and CDR2 is FQDESV (reference sequence). Written as DNA, the CDR3 is TGTGCCAGCAGGGTCGGACAGCAAGAGACCCAGTACTTC. It yields the protein CASRVGQQETQYF. The full variable domain, with the rest looked up from reference TRBV11-1 and TRBJ2-5, is EAEVAQSPRYKITEKSQAVAFWCDPISGHATLYWYRQILGQGPELLVQFQDESVVDDSQLPKDRFSAERLKGVDSTLKIQPAELGDSAMYLCASRVGQQETQYFGPGTRLLVL.